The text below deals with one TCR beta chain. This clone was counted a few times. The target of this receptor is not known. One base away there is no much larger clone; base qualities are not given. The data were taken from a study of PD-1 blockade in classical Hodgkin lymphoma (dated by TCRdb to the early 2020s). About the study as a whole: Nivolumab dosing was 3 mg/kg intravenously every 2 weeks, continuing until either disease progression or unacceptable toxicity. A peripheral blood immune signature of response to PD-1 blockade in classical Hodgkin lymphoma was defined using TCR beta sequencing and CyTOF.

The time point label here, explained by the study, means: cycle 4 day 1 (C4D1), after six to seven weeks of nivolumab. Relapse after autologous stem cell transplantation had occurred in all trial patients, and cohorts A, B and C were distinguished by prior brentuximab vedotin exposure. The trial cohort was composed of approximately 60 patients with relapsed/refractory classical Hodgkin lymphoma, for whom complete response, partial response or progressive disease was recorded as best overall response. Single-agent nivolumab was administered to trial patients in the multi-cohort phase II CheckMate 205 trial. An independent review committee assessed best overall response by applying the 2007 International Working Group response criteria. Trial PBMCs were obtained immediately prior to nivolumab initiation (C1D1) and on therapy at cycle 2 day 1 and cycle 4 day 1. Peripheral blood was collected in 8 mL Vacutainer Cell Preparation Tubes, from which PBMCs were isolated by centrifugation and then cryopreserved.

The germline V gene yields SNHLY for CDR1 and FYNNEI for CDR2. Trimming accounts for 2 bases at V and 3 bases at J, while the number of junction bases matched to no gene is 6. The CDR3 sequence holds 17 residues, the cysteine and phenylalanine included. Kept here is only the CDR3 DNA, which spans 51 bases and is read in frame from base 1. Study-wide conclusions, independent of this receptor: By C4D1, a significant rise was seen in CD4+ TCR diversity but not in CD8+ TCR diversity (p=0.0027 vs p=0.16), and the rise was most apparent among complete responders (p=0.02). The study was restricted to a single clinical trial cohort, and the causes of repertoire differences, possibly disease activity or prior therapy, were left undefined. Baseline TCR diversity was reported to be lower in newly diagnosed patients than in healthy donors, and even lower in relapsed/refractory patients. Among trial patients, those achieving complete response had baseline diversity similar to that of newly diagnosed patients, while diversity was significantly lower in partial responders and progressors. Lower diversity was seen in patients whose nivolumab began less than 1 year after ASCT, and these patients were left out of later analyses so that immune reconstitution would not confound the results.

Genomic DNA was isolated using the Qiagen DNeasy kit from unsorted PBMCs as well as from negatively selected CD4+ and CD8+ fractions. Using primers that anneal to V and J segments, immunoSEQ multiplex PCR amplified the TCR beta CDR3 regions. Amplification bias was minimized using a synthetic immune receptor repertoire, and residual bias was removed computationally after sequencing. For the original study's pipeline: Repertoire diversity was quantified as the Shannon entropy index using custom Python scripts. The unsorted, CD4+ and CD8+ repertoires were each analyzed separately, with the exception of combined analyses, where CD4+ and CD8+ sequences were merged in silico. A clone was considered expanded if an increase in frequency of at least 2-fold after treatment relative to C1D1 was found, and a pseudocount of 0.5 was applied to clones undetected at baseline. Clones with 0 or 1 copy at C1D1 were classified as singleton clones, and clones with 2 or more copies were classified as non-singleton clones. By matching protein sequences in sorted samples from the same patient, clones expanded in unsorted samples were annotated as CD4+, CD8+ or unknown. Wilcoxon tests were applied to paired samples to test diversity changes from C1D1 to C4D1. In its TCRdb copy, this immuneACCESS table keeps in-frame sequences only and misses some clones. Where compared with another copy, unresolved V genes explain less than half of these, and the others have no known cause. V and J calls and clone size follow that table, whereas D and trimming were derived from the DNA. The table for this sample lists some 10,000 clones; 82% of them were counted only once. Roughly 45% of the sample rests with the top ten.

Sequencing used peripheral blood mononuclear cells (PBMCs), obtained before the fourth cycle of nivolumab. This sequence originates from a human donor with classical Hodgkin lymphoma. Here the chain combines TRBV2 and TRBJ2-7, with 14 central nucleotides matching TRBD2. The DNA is TGTGCCAGCAGTGAATCTCCGGGACTAGCGGGAGACTACGAGCAGTACTTC. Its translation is CASSESPGLAGDYEQYF.